This T cell receptor beta chain derives from a study of cytomegalovirus exposure and HLA in healthy donors. Study-wide results and limits: A prior analysis recorded that most TCR beta V segments were productive about 90% or about 30% of the time.

About this clone: The antigen is not known.

60 Vbeta and 13 Jbeta primers were used in PCR. TCRdb's copy holds only in-frame clones and misses some; the assay was immunoSEQ multiplex PCR. The table lists some 86,000 clones, 75% to 85% of them singletons. V was trimmed by 0 bases and J by 3 bases, leaving 9 bases between them. This CDR3 is built from 14 residues. Germline V CDR1 and CDR2: SGHDN, FVKESK. This sequence joins TRBV14 and TRBJ2-7; TRBD2 might be the D (5 bases). Sequenced: PBMCs. This clonotype was sampled from a woman aged 40 to 55 in good health and CMV-seropositive. The CDR3 loop reads CASSQEGVFYEQYF. CDR3 in DNA: TGTGCCAGCAGCCAAGAGGGAGTGTTCTACGAGCAGTACTTC.